A selection of T cell receptor beta chains follows, all from one sample in a study of blood T cell repertoires in COVID-19. This table comes from immunoSEQ multiplex PCR, and its TCRdb copy is limited to in-frame clones, with some not included. Among 270,000 or so clones listed, 90% were seen once. The specimen was peripheral blood. The receptor source for this set is a woman aged 60-70 years with COVID-19, enrolled during active disease. The CDR3 runs from the conserved cysteine through the conserved F or W. D genes are given only for firm matches. For some rows the clone size is stated as once, few or many, or as a class when expanded; others skip it.

size: .
V: TRBV2
J: TRBJ1-4
D: TRBD1
DNA: TGTGCCAGCAGTGACAGGGGGAGGTGGACTAATGAAAAACTGTTTTTT
CDR3: CASSDRGRWTNEKLFF

size: .
V: TRBV19
J: TRBJ2-1
D: TRBD2
DNA: TGTGCCAGTAGGTCCACTAGCGGGGGCTCCTACAATGAGCAGTTCTTC
CDR3: CASRSTSGGSYNEQFF

size: .
V: TRBV11-2
J: TRBJ2-3
D: TRBD1
DNA: TGTGCCAGCAGCTCTGGGACAGCTGGCACAGATACGCAGTATTTT
CDR3: CASSSGTAGTDTQYF

size: .
V: TRBV18
J: TRBJ2-1
D: TRBD2
DNA: TGTGCCAGCTCACCACGTAGCGGGGCGGACTACAATGAGCAGTTCTTC
CDR3: CASSPRSGADYNEQFF

size: .
V: TRBV6-6
J: TRBJ1-2
D: .
DNA: TGTGCCAGCAGTTACGCCCAGGGGAACTATGGCTACACCTTC
CDR3: CASSYAQGNYGYTF

size: .
V: TRBV18
J: TRBJ1-5
D: .
DNA: TGTGCCAGCTCACCAGACAGAGATCAGCCCCAGCATTTT
CDR3: CASSPDRDQPQHF

size: .
V: TRBV19
J: TRBJ1-2
D: .
DNA: TGTGCCAGTAGTATAGGGGCAGCCTATGGCTACACCTTC
CDR3: CASSIGAAYGYTF

size: .
V: TRBV19
J: TRBJ2-7
D: .
DNA: TGTGCCAGTAGTGCGGGCAACGAGCAGTACTTC
CDR3: CASSAGNEQYF

size: .
V: TRBV29-1
J: TRBJ2-7
D: TRBD1
DNA: TGCAGCGTGGCGGGACAGGGGCCGACCTACGAGCAGTACTTC
CDR3: CSVAGQGPTYEQYF

size: .
V: TRBV18
J: TRBJ2-7
D: TRBD1
DNA: TGTGCCAGCTCACCGACGGGACAGACCTACGAGCAGTACTTC
CDR3: CASSPTGQTYEQYF

size: .
V: TRBV25-1
J: TRBJ1-1
D: .
DNA: TGTGCCAGCAGTGAAAGGGGCCCCTCGAACACTGAAGCTTTCTTT
CDR3: CASSERGPSNTEAFF

size: few
V: TRBV14
J: TRBJ1-1
D: .
DNA: TGTGCCAGCAGCCAAGGGATCTCGCCCTTCAGCGGTGAAGCTTTCTTT
CDR3: CASSQGISPFSGEAFF

size: .
V: TRBV19
J: TRBJ2-1
D: .
DNA: TGTGCCAGTAGCTTCCGGGAGAGGCGGCGCAATGAGCAGTTCTTC
CDR3: CASSFRERRRNEQFF

size: .
V: TRBV6-5
J: TRBJ2-7
D: TRBD1
DNA: TGTGCCAGCAGTTACGGGACAGCAATTTACGAGCAGTACTTC
CDR3: CASSYGTAIYEQYF

size: .
V: TRBV30
J: TRBJ2-5
D: .
DNA: TGTGCCTTTCGCTGGGACTTAAAAAACCAGTACTTC
CDR3: CAFRWDLKNQYF

size: .
V: TRBV20-1
J: TRBJ1-4
D: .
DNA: TGCAGTGCTAGTGACCCCCGAGGAGAGAATGAAAAACTGTTTTTT
CDR3: CSASDPRGENEKLFF

size: .
V: TRBV6-5
J: TRBJ2-7
D: TRBD2
DNA: TGTGCCAGCAGTTACGGGCGGGGGGCCTACGAGCAGTACTTC
CDR3: CASSYGRGAYEQYF

size: .
V: TRBV25-1
J: TRBJ2-3
D: TRBD1
DNA: TGTGCCAGCAGTGACCCGGGACAGGGGGCCTATACGCAGTATTTT
CDR3: CASSDPGQGAYTQYF

size: .
V: TRBV14
J: TRBJ2-2
D: .
DNA: TGTGCCAGCAGCCAAGAACTGTACACCGGGGAGCTGTTTTTT
CDR3: CASSQELYTGELFF

size: .
V: TRBV19
J: TRBJ1-2
D: .
DNA: TGTGCCACTAATGGACAGCTTGGCTACACCTTC
CDR3: CATNGQLGYTF

size: .
V: TRBV7-8
J: TRBJ2-1
D: .
DNA: TGTGCCAGCAGCTTACATTACAATGAGCAGTTCTTC
CDR3: CASSLHYNEQFF

size: .
V: TRBV19
J: TRBJ2-1
D: .
DNA: TGTGCCAGTAGTATCTTGGGGGCGGGTGAGCAGTTCTTC
CDR3: CASSILGAGEQFF

size: .
V: TRBV27
J: TRBJ2-6
D: TRBD1
DNA: TGTGCCAGCAGTTCCCGCCCCGGGACAGGGGGCGCCGGGGCCAACGTCCTGACTTTC
CDR3: CASSSRPGTGGAGANVLTF

size: .
V: TRBV4-3
J: TRBJ1-2
D: TRBD1
DNA: TGCGCCAGCAGCCATCGGACAGGCACCGACTATGGCTACACCTTC
CDR3: CASSHRTGTDYGYTF

size: .
V: TRBV7-6
J: TRBJ2-3
D: TRBD2
DNA: TGTGCCAGCACTGGAGGACTAGCGGGGTTGAGCACAGATACGCAGTATTTT
CDR3: CASTGGLAGLSTDTQYF

size: .
V: TRBV29-1
J: TRBJ1-4
D: TRBD1
DNA: TGCAGCGTAGATTTGACAGGGTCGGATGAAAAACTGTTTTTT
CDR3: CSVDLTGSDEKLFF

size: .
V: TRBV6-6
J: TRBJ1-5
D: .
DNA: TGTGCCAGCAGACCAAATCAGGAGCCCCAGCATTTT
CDR3: CASRPNQEPQHF

size: .
V: TRBV29-1
J: TRBJ2-1
D: TRBD1
DNA: TGCAGCGCCCTCAACAGGGGGCCTAGCTCCTACAATGAGCAGTTCTTC
CDR3: CSALNRGPSSYNEQFF

size: .
V: TRBV6-5
J: TRBJ1-3
D: .
DNA: TGTGCCACTCTTCGACGGGAAACCATATATTTT
CDR3: CATLRRETIYF

size: .
V: TRBV18
J: TRBJ2-7
D: .
DNA: TGTGCCAGCTCACCACCGGGGACACTCTCCTACGAGCAGTACTTC
CDR3: CASSPPGTLSYEQYF

size: .
V: TRBV7-2
J: TRBJ2-5
D: .
DNA: TGTGCCAGCAGCTTAGGGCTAGTAGAGACCCAGTACTTC
CDR3: CASSLGLVETQYF

size: .
V: TRBV9
J: TRBJ1-3
D: .
DNA: TGTGCCAGCAGCGTTCCGGGCTCTGGAAACACCATATATTTT
CDR3: CASSVPGSGNTIYF

size: .
V: TRBV4-1
J: TRBJ1-2
D: TRBD1
DNA: TGCGCCAGCAGCGGGACAGACCACTATGGCTACACCTTC
CDR3: CASSGTDHYGYTF

size: .
V: TRBV4-2
J: TRBJ2-2
D: TRBD2
DNA: TGTGCCAGCAGCCTTCGTAGCGGGGGGTGGAACACCGGGGAGCTGTTTTTT
CDR3: CASSLRSGGWNTGELFF

size: .
V: TRBV10-3
J: TRBJ1-5
D: TRBD1
DNA: TGTGCCATCAGTGGAAAGGGGGCCCACAATCAGCCCCAGCATTTT
CDR3: CAISGKGAHNQPQHF

size: once
V: TRBV10-3
J: TRBJ1-2
D: TRBD1
DNA: TGTGCCATCAATCCGGGACAGGGGACCTATGGCTACACCTTC
CDR3: CAINPGQGTYGYTF

size: .
V: TRBV7-9
J: TRBJ1-5
D: .
DNA: TGTGCCAGCAGCTGGGGGGAATATCAGCCCCAGCATTTT
CDR3: CASSWGEYQPQHF

size: .
V: TRBV7-9
J: TRBJ2-7
D: TRBD1
DNA: TGTGCCAGCAGCCCCCGGACAGGGGACTACGAGCAGTACTTC
CDR3: CASSPRTGDYEQYF

size: .
V: TRBV7-6
J: TRBJ2-2
D: TRBD2
DNA: TGTGCCAGCCGTAGCGGGGGGCTAGGGGAGCTGTTTTTT
CDR3: CASRSGGLGELFF

size: .
V: TRBV29-1
J: TRBJ1-2
D: TRBD1
DNA: TGCAGCGTTGAAGCTAGGGGCAGGGGGTCCTATGGCTACACCTTC
CDR3: CSVEARGRGSYGYTF

size: .
V: TRBV20-1
J: TRBJ1-1
D: TRBD1
DNA: TGCAGTGCTAGTTTCCCGACAGGGACCACTGAAGCTTTCTTT
CDR3: CSASFPTGTTEAFF

size: once
V: TRBV18
J: TRBJ2-1
D: TRBD2
DNA: TGTGCCAGCTCACCACGTGGTGGACTAGCGGGGGTCGATGAGCAGTTCTTC
CDR3: CASSPRGGLAGVDEQFF

size: .
V: TRBV4-3
J: TRBJ2-3
D: TRBD2
DNA: TGCGCCAGCAGCCAAGATTTGCGGGGGGGCCGTGATACGCAGTATTTT
CDR3: CASSQDLRGGRDTQYF

size: .
V: TRBV4-3
J: TRBJ2-3
D: TRBD2
DNA: TGCGCCAGCAGCCAGAGAGGGGGACTAGGGAGGGGCACAGATACGCAGTATTTT
CDR3: CASSQRGGLGRGTDTQYF

size: .
V: TRBV5-1
J: TRBJ2-5
D: .
DNA: TGCGCCAGCAGCTTTAGGGGAGAGACCCAGTACTTC
CDR3: CASSFRGETQYF

size: .
V: TRBV2
J: TRBJ2-7
D: .
DNA: TGTGCCAGCAGTGAACGCGGGATCCCCTCCTACGAGCAGTACTTC
CDR3: CASSERGIPSYEQYF

size: .
V: TRBV19
J: TRBJ2-3
D: .
DNA: TGTGCCAGTAGTATAGTTTACGGGGGACCAGATACGCAGTATTTT
CDR3: CASSIVYGGPDTQYF

size: .
V: TRBV2
J: TRBJ1-2
D: .
DNA: TGTGCCAGCGTGCCCGGGGGGCACTATGGCTACACCTTC
CDR3: CASVPGGHYGYTF